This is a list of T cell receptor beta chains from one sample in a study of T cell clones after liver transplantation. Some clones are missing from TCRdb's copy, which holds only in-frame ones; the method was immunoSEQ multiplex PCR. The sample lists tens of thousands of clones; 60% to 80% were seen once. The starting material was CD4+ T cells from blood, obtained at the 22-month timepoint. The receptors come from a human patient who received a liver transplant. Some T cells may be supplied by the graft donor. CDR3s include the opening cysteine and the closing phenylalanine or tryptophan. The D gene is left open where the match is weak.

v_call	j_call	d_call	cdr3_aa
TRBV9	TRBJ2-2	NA	CASSVGGYSFTTGELFF
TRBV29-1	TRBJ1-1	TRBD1	CSVLQGSGTEAFF
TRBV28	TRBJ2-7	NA	CASSLWSGSSYEQYF
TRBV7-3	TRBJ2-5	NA	CASSQVLGGGETQYF
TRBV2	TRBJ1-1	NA	CASSRDLNTEAFF
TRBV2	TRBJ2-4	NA	CASSERAGGPRGYF
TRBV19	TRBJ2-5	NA	CASSTPGESYQETQYF
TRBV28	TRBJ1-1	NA	CASSFYTEAFF
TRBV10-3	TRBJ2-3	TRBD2	CAISEVAGTSGTDTQYF
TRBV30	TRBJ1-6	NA	CAWSRGRDNSPLHF
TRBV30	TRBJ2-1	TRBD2	CAWRSGLTDNEQFF
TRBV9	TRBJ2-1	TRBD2	CASSPPGTSALTSSNEQFF
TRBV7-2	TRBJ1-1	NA	CASSFLLTGNTEAFF
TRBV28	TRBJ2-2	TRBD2	CASSLYGEGRRGANTGELFF
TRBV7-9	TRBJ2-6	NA	CASSLMVSGANVLTF
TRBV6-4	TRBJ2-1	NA	CASSVSLYNEQFF
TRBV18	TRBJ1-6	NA	CASSRGNSPLHF